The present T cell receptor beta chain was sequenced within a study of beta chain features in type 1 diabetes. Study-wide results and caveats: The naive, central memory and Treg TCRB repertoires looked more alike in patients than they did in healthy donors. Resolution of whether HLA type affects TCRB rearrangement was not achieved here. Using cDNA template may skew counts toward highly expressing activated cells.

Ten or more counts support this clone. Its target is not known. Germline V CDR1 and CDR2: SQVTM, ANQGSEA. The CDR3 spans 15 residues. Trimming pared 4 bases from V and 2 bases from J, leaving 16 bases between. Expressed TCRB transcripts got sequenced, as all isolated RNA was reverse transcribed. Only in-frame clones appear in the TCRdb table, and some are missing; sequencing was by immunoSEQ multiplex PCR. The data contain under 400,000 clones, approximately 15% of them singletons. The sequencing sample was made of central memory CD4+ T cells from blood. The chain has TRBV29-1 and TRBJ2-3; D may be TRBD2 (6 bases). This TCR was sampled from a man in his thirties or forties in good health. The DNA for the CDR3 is TGCAGCGTTGGAAGTCGGGGGACTCTCACAGATACGCAGTATTTT. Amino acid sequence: CSVGSRGTLTDTQYF.